This entry lists 9 T cell receptor beta chains sequenced from one sample in a study of memory CD4+ T cells and cytomegalovirus serostatus. Clones were read by immunoSEQ multiplex PCR, and TCRdb kept only the in-frame ones, dropping some. In the table there are 65,000 to 95,000 clones, 80% of which are singletons. The sort gate was single viable CD3+CD4+CD8-CD45RO+ cells for memory CD4+ T cells. Specimen: memory CD4+ T cells from blood. These receptors came from an adult in good health and CMV-seronegative.

The V and J genes are TRBV4-2 and TRBJ1-2, with D tentatively TRBD1 (5 bases). Trimming stripped 0 bases from V and 3 bases from J, with 5 bases between. This CDR3 has 13 amino acids. The germline V gene encodes CDR1 LGHNA and CDR2 YNFKEQ. DNA of the CDR3: TGTGCCAGCAGCCAAGACAGGGACTATGGCTACACCTTC. Translating it yields CASSQDRDYGYTF.

The chain combines TRBV11-2 with TRBJ2-7; 8 positions agree with TRBD2. The V gene's germline CDR1 is SGHAT and CDR2 FQNNGV. The CDR3 consists of 17 residues. V was pared by 0 bases and J by 0 bases, with 7 bases of the junction left unmatched. The CDR3 nucleotides read TGTGCCAGCAGCTTAGATGCTGCAGCGGGGGCCTCCTACGAGCAGTACTTC. Its protein product is CASSLDAAAGASYEQYF.

In its sample, this clone was seen a few times. The chain employs TRBV15 and TRBJ1-2; D unclear. This CDR3 comprises 15 residues. Germline loops: CDR1 LNHNV, CDR2 YYDKDF (reference sequence). Trimming stripped 0 bases from V and 4 bases from J, with 12 bases between. The CDR3 spells CATSRDLEYSYGYTF. The CDR3 bases are TGTGCCACCAGCAGAGATCTGGAGTACAGCTATGGCTACACCTTC.

V is TRBV15 and J is TRBJ2-2; D remains unclear. V was cut by 0 bases and J by 5 bases, with 7 bases left in between. The CDR3 spans 14 residues. Germline V gives CDR1 LNHNV, CDR2 YYDKDF (reference sequence). The CDR3 region has the DNA TGTGCCACCAGCAGAGATCCCGGGACCGGGGAGCTGTTTTTT. Translation gives CATSRDPGTGELFF.

The chain has TRBV7-6 and TRBJ1-2, with unresolved D. V lost 1 base, J lost 1 base, and 7 bases lay in between. This CDR3 is 14 amino acids long. Germline lookup yields CDR1 SGHVS and CDR2 FNYEAQ. CDR3 in amino acids: CASSLGPDNYGYTF. In DNA, the CDR3 is TGTGCCAGCAGCTTAGGGCCGGATAACTATGGCTACACCTTC.

Here the CDR3 DNA reads TGTGCCAGCAGTTATTCTCCGGGACGGAGCTACGAGCAGTACTTC. This gives the protein CASSYSPGRSYEQYF. The chain uses TRBV6-5 and TRBJ2-7; D possibly matches TRBD1 or TRBD2 (5 bases each). The V gene's germline CDR1 is MNHEY and CDR2 SVGAGI. Trimming stripped 3 bases from V and 3 bases from J, with 15 bases between. CDR3 length: 15 residues.

The V gene is TRBV7-6, the J gene TRBJ1-1; D remains ambiguous. CDR1 SGHVS and CDR2 FNYEAQ come from the germline V gene. V was shortened by 5 bases and J by 4 bases, with 17 bases between the two germline ends. CDR3 size: 15 residues. The CDR3 region has the DNA TGTGCCAGCAGCCAGGACTGGGGAGGCGGCACTGAAGCTTTCTTT. Protein sequence: CASSQDWGGGTEAFF.

The chain links TRBV7-9 to TRBJ1-3; 9 nucleotides match TRBD1. Germline CDR1 reads SEHNR; CDR2 reads FQNEAQ (reference sequence). Losses at the gene ends were 4 bases for V and 4 bases for J; bases not matched to a gene: 2. This CDR3 is built from 14 residues. The DNA for the CDR3 is TGTGCCAGCAGCTCCGGGACAGGGGGAAACACCATATATTTT. Its translation: CASSSGTGGNTIYF.

The chain is built from TRBV5-1 and TRBJ1-2, with a weak D call TRBD1 (5 bases). V lost 0 bases to trimming and J lost 7 bases, with 13 bases between them. Germline V lookup: CDR1 SGHRS, CDR2 YFSETQ. The CDR3 is 14 amino acids. The CDR3 DNA follows: TGCGCCAGCAGCTTGGATGCAGGGAAGGGTGGCTACACCTTC. Protein product: CASSLDAGKGGYTF.